This paragraph covers one T cell receptor beta chain sequence. This sample is drawn from a study of blood T cells in healthy people across ages. Together with a sample-barcoded 5' primer, a J-beta primer mix was included in a second PCR lasting about 7 to 11 cycles. Via MiXCR, TCRdb re-called the 5' RACE reads, giving one row per CDR3 protein. The sample carries roughly 1,700,000 distinct CDR3 sequences, roughly 30% recorded once. Unmatched junction bases numbered 8, after V lost 7 bases and J lost 3 bases. The CDR3 extends over 15 amino acids. The germline V gene encodes CDR1 KGHDR and CDR2 SFDVKD. The source of this sequence is a woman in her twenties or thirties in good health. The chain carries TRBV24-1 and TRBJ2-1, with 7 bases fitting TRBD1. The sample comprised blood. Here the CDR3 DNA reads TGTGCCACCAGCACGAACAGGGGAAACTACAATGAGCAGTTCTTC. Translated, it gives CATSTNRGNYNEQFF.